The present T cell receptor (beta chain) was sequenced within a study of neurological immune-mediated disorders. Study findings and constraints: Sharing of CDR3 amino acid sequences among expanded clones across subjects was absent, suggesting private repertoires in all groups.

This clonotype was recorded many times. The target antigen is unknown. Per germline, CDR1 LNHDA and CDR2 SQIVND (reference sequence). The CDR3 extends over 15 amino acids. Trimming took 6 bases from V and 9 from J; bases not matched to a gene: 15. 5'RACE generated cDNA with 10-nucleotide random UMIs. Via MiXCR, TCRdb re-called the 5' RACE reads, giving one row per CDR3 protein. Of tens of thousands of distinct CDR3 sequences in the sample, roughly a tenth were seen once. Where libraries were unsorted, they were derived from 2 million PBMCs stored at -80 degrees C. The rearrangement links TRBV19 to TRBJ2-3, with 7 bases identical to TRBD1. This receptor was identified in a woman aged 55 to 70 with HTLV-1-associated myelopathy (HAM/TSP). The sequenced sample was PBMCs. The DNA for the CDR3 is TGTGCCAGTAGCACGACAGGGAGAGGGGGCAGGACGCAGTATTTT. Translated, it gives CASSTTGRGGRTQYF.